This TCR beta chain was sequenced during a study of T cells in tuberculosis. Study-level background: Blood was taken before or within 7 days of anti-tuberculosis therapy. Findings and limits, study-wide: The TCR-beta difference was not significant; alpha differences partly reflected length.

The time point: new active TB diagnosis, blood taken before or within 7 days of starting treatment. Tuberculosis was confirmed by positive sputum smear and/or M. tuberculosis culture. For this clone: What it recognizes is unknown.

The CDR3 contains 15 residues. V lost 6 bases to trimming and J lost 2 bases; unmatched junction nucleotides: 9. In germline, CDR1 is SGHNT, CDR2 YYREEE (reference sequence). The repertoire was sequenced with immunoSEQ multiplex PCR; TCRdb's copy has only in-frame clones and lacks some. In the table there are 30,000 or so clones, around 86% of which are singletons. The sequence derives from an adult with tuberculosis. This chain connects TRBV5-4 to TRBJ2-5, with 8 bases aligning to TRBD2. Sample: PBMCs, taken at tuberculosis diagnosis. CDR3 protein: CASTPTSATQETQYF. CDR3 nucleotide sequence: TGTGCCAGCACCCCGACTAGCGCCACGCAAGAGACCCAGTACTTC. Full variable domain (rest looked up from reference TRBV5-4 and TRBJ2-5): ETGVTQSPTHLIKTRGQQVTLRCSSQSGHNTVSWYQQALGQGPQFIFQYYREEENGRGNFPPRFSGLQFPNYSSELNVNALELDDSALYLCASTPTSATQETQYFGPGTRLLVL.